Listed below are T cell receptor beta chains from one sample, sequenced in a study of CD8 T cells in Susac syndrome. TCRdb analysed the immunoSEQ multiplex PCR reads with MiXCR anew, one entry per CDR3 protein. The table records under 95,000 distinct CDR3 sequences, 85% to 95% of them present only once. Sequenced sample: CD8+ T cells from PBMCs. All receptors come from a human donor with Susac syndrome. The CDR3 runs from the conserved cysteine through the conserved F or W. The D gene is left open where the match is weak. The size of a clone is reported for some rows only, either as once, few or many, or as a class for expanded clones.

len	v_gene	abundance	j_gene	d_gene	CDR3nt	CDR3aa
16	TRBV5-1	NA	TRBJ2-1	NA	TGCGCCAGCAGCTTGGCCGACGGGGGAACCTACAATGAGCAGTTCTTC	CASSLADGGTYNEQFF
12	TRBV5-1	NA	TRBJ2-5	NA	TGCGCCAGCAGCTTGCAGGGAGAGACCCAGTACTTC	CASSLQGETQYF
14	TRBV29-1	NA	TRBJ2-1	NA	TGCAGCGTTGACGCGGGGATAGTGAACAATGAGCAGTTCTTC	CSVDAGIVNNEQFF
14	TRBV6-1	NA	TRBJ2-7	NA	TGTGCCAGCAGTAGCCCCATCATTATCTACGAGCAGTACTTC	CASSSPIIIYEQYF
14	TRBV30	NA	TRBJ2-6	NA	TGTGCCTGGAGTGCCGGCTCTGGGGCCAACGTCCTGACTTTC	CAWSAGSGANVLTF
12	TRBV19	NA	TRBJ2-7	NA	TGTGCCAGTAGTTTGACTGATTACGAGCAGTACTTC	CASSLTDYEQYF
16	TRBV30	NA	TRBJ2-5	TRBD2	TGTGCCTGGAGTGACGCCGTAGCGGGAGCGAGGGAGACCCAGTACTTC	CAWSDAVAGARETQYF
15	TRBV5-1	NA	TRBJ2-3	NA	TGCGCCAGCAGCTTGGATGGGCGGTCTGTTAATACGCAGTATTTT	CASSLDGRSVNTQYF
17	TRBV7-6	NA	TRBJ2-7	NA	TGTGCCAGCAGCGTACCCCGGGCAGGGAGAAACTCCTACGAGCAGTACTTC	CASSVPRAGRNSYEQYF
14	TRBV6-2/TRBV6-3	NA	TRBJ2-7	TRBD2	TGTGCCAGCGTTGGGACTAGCGGGACGCACGAGCAGTACTTC	CASVGTSGTHEQYF
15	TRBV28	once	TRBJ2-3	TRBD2	TGTGCCAGCAGTTCCAGACTAGCGGACACAGATACGCAGTATTTT	CASSSRLADTDTQYF
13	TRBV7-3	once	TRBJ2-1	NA	TGTGCCAGCAGCTTAAGTCCGGGCAATGAGCAGTTCTTC	CASSLSPGNEQFF
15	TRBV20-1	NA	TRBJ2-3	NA	TGCAGTGCTAGAGAGGCGGAACGGCCGGCGGATACGCAGTATTTT	CSAREAERPADTQYF
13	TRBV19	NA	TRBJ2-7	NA	TGTGCCAGTAGCATCGGGACACCTTACGAGCAGTACTTC	CASSIGTPYEQYF
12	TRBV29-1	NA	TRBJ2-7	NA	TGCAGCGTTTTTTCCCCCACCGGTGAGCAGTACTTC	CSVFSPTGEQYF
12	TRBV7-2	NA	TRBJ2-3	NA	TGTGCCAGCAGCACATCCACAGATACGCAGTATTTT	CASSTSTDTQYF
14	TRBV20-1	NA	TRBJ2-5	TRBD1	TGCAGTGCTAGAGATGGGACAGGGGAGGAGACCCAGTACTTC	CSARDGTGEETQYF
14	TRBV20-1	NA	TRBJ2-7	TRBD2	TGCAGTGCTTCTAGCGGGAGGGACCTCACCGAGCAGTACTTC	CSASSGRDLTEQYF
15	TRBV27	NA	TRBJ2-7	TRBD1	TGTGCCAGCAGTAAAGGACAGGGGGCTCCCTACGAGCAGTACTTC	CASSKGQGAPYEQYF
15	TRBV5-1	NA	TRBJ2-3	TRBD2	TGCGCCAGCTCGACTAGCGGACCGAGGGCGGATACGCAGTATTTT	CASSTSGPRADTQYF
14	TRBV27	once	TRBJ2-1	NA	TGTGCCAGCAGTCAGGGGCAGGGGTGGAATGAGCAGTTCTTC	CASSQGQGWNEQFF
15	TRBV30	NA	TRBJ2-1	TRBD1	TGTGCCTGGAGTGTTGGGGTCAGGGGGCTGGATGAGCAGTTCTTC	CAWSVGVRGLDEQFF
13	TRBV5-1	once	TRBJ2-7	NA	TGCGCCAGCAGCGTGCACAACGACTACGAGCAGTACTTC	CASSVHNDYEQYF
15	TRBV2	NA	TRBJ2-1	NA	TGTGCCAGCAGTGATGGGCTGCAGTACTACAATGAGCAGTTCTTC	CASSDGLQYYNEQFF
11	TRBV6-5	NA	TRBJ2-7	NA	TGTGCCAGCAGGGGGGTTAACGAGCAGTACTTC	CASRGVNEQYF
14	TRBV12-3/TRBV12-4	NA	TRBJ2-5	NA	TGTGCCAGCAGTTTAGGGGCAGGACAAGAGACCCAGTACTTC	CASSLGAGQETQYF
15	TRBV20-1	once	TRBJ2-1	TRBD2	TGCAGTGCTATGGGACTAGCGCGGGCGGACAATGAGCAGTTCTTC	CSAMGLARADNEQFF
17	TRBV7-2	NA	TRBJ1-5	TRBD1	TGTGCCAGCAGCTTCCTCGGACAGGGGGGGAGCAATCAGCCCCAGCATTTT	CASSFLGQGGSNQPQHF
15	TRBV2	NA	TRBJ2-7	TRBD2	TGTGCCAGCAGTGAATCGGCTAGCGGGAGAACCGAGCAGTACTTC	CASSESASGRTEQYF
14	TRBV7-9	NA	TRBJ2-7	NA	TGTGCCAGCAGCCCGTGGGTGAGGGAACTCGAGCAGTACTTC	CASSPWVRELEQYF
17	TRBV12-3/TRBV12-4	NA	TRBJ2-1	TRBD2	TGTGCCAGCAGTTTCGGGACTAGTAGCCCGATTTACAATGAGCAGTTCTTC	CASSFGTSSPIYNEQFF
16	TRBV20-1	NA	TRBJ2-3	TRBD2	TGCAGTGCTTACGTGGGACTAGCGAGGTCGGGAGATACGCAGTATTTT	CSAYVGLARSGDTQYF
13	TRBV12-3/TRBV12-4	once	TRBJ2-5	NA	TGTGCCAGCACAAGTAGAGTACAAGAGACCCAGTACTTC	CASTSRVQETQYF
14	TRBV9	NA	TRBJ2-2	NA	TGTGCCAGCAGCGTAGATCGATTGGCCGGGGAGCTGTTTTTT	CASSVDRLAGELFF
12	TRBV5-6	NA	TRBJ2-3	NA	TGTGCCAGCAGCCCACAGCGGGATACGCAGTATTTT	CASSPQRDTQYF
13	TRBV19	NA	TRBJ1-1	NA	TGTGCCAGTAGTATCGGCGTGAACACTGAAGCTTTCTTT	CASSIGVNTEAFF
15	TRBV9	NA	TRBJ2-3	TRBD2	TGTGCCAGCAGCGCCGGGACTAGCGGGATGGATACGCAGTATTTT	CASSAGTSGMDTQYF
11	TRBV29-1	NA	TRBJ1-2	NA	TGCAGCGTTGACGGGCCCTATGGCTACACCTTC	CSVDGPYGYTF
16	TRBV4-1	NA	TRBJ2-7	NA	TGCGCCAGCAGCCAAGATAGTCGGCCTCAGGGATACGAGCAGTACTTC	CASSQDSRPQGYEQYF
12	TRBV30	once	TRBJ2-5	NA	TGTGCCTGGACAGGGACCCAAGAGACCCAGTACTTC	CAWTGTQETQYF
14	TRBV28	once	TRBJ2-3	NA	TGTGCCAGTCAGAGGTGGAGAAGCACAGATACGCAGTATTTT	CASQRWRSTDTQYF
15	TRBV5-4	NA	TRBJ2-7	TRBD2	TGTGCCAGCAGCTTCGGGACTAGCGGGAGAAACGAGCAGTACTTC	CASSFGTSGRNEQYF
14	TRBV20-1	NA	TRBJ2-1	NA	TGCAGTGCTAGAGCGTTAAGCTCCTACAATGAGCAGTTCTTC	CSARALSSYNEQFF
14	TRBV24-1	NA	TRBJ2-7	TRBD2	TGTGCCACCAGTGATTTCGGGAGGAGTGGCGAGCAGTACTTC	CATSDFGRSGEQYF
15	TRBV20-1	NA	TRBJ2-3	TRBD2	TGCAGTGCTAGGGTAGCGGGAGGGCCTGCAGATACGCAGTATTTT	CSARVAGGPADTQYF
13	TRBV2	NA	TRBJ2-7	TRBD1	TGTGCCAGCAACCGGGACAGCTCCTACGAGCAGTACTTC	CASNRDSSYEQYF
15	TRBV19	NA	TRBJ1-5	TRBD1	TGTGCCAGTAGTATAGGGACAGGCTTGAATCAGCCCCAGCATTTT	CASSIGTGLNQPQHF
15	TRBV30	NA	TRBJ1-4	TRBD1	TGTGCCTGGAGTGCAGAAAGGGGGCAGGAACGAAAACTGTTTTTT	CAWSAERGQERKLFF
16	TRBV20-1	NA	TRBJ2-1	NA	TGCAGTGCTAGGGCCCCGCTAGCAGCCTCCTACAATGAGCAGTTCTTC	CSARAPLAASYNEQFF
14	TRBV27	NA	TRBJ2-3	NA	TGTGCCAGCAGTTGGGGGGGCGGCACAGATACGCAGTATTTT	CASSWGGGTDTQYF
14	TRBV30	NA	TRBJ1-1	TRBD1	TGTGCCTGGAGTGTACAGGGGGCTTACACTGAAGCTTTCTTT	CAWSVQGAYTEAFF
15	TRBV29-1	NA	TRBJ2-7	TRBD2	TGCAGCGCCTTAGGACTAGCGGGAGGTACCTACGAGCAGCACTTC	CSALGLAGGTYEQHF
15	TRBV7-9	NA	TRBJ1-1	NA	TGTGCCAGCAGCTTAAATCTGGGCTTGAACACTGAAGCTTTCTTT	CASSLNLGLNTEAFF
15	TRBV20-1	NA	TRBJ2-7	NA	TGCAGTGCTAGAGATAATCGGGGTAACTCCTACGAGCAGTACTTC	CSARDNRGNSYEQYF
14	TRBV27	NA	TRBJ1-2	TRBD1	TGTGCCAGCAGTCCCTTTGGACAGGGCGGTGGCTACACCTTC	CASSPFGQGGGYTF
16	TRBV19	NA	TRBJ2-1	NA	TGTGCCAGTAGTATAGCAGGGCAACTCCTCTACAATGAGCAGTTCTTC	CASSIAGQLLYNEQFF